Included here is one TCR beta chain sequence, with context. The junction shows a germline mismatch at one end, possibly a read error. TCRdb ran MiXCR on the 5' RACE reads and lists one entry per CDR3 protein. The table lists 45,000 to 60,000 distinct CDR3 sequences, 5% to 8.5% of them singletons. These data come from a study of T cells after yellow fever vaccination. Study-wide points: Subsequent booster samples again held most clones from primary vaccination (96% CD4, about 90% CD8).

This TCR came from a man aged 18 to 30 who received the YFV17D yellow fever vaccine. This material consisted of CD8+ T cells not binding an NS4B(214-222) dextramer, sorted from PBMCs, taken more than 35 days after the first yellow fever vaccination.

CDR3 in amino acids: CASNQGGNEQFF. The CDR3, as DNA: TGCGCCAGCAACCAAGGGGGGAATGAGCAGTTCTTC. This chain links TRBV4-1 with TRBJ2-1, with D possibly being TRBD1 or TRBD2 (6 bases each). The germline V gene encodes CDR1 MGHRA and CDR2 YSYEKL. The CDR3 is made up of 12 amino acids.